This T cell receptor (beta chain) comes out of a study of T cell changes during pregnancy in multiple sclerosis (dated by TCRdb to about 2019). About the study as a whole: The study examined how the T cell repertoire changed over the course of pregnancy in women with multiple sclerosis.

Concerning this clone: This receptor's antigen is unknown. Base qualities were left out, and no much larger clone turns up one base away.

Receptor libraries were prepared by the immunoSEQ multiplex PCR assay. TCRdb carries this immuneACCESS record with in-frame sequences only. Its versions omit some clonotypes, under half of them owing to an unresolved V gene in the studies checked, with the rest unexplained. The table for this sample lists 38,000 or so clones; approximately 94% of them were counted only once. The ten largest clonotypes hold around 1.3% of the sample. The source of this sequence is a female donor with multiple sclerosis, enrolled in a pregnancy study. The sample in question was peripheral blood, obtained before pregnancy.

DNA sequence: TGTGCCAGCAGTGAATTTAGGGACAGGGTTGGCCAGCCCCAGCATTTT. Its product reads: CASSEFRDRVGQPQHF. The rearranged chain carries TRBV6-1 and TRBJ1-5; 9 of the junction bases match TRBD1. The CDR3 runs 16 amino acids, cysteine and phenylalanine included. This entry keeps only the CDR3 DNA: 48 bases, framed from base 1. CDR1 MNHNS and CDR2 SASEGT are derived from the germline V gene. V ends up 2 bases short and J 7 bases short, with an unmatched junction base count of 9.